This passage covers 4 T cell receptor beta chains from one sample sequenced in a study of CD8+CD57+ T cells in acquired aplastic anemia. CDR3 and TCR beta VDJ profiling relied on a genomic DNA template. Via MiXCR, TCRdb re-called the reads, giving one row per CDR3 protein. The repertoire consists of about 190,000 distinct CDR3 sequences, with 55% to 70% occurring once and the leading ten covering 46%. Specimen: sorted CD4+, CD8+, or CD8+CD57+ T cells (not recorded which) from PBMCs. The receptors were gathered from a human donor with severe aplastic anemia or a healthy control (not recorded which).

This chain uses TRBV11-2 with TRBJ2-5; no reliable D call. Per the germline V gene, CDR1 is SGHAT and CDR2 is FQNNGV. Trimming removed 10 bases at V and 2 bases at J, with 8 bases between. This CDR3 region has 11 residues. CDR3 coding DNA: TGTGCCACCCTAAAACAAGAGACCCAGTACTTC. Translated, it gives CATLKQETQYF.

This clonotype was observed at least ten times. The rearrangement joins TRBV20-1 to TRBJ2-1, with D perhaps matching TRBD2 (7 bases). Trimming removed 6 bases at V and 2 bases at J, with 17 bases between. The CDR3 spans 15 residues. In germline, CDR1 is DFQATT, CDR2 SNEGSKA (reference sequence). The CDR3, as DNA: TGCAGTGCCCCGAGGGGGGGGGCCGCCTACAATGAGCAGTTCTTC. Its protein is CSAPRGGAAYNEQFF.

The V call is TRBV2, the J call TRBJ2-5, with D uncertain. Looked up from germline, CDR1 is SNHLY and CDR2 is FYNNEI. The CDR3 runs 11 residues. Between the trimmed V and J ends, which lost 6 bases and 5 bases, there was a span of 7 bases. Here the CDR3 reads CASRAPETQYF. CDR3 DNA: TGTGCCAGCAGAGCCCCGGAGACCCAGTACTTC. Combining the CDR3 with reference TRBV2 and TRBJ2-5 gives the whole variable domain EPEVTQTPSHQVTQMGQEVILRCVPISNHLYFYWYRQILGQKVEFLVSFYNNEISEKSEIFDDQFSVERPDGSNFTLKIRSTKLEDSAMYFCASRAPETQYFGPGTRLLVL.

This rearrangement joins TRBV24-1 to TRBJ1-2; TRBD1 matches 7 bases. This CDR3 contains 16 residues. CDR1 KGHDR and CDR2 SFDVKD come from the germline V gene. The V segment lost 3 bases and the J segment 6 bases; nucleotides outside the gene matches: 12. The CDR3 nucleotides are TGTGCCACCAGTGATCCAGAACAGGGGAGGGAGGATGGCTACACCTTC. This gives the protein CATSDPEQGREDGYTF.